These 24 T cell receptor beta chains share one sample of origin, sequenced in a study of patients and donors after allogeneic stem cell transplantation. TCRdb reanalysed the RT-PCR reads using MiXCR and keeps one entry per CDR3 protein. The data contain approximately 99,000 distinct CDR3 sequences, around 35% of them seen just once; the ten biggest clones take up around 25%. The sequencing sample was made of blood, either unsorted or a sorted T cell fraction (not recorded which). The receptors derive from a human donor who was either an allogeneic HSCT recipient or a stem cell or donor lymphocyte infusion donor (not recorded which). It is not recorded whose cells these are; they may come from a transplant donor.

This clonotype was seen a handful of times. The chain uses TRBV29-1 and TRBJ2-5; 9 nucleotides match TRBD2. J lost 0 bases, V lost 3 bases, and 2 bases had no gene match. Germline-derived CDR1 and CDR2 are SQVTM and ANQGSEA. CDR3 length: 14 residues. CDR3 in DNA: TGCAGCGTTGACGTAGCGGGAGACCAAGAGACCCAGTACTTC. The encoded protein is CSVDVAGDQETQYF.

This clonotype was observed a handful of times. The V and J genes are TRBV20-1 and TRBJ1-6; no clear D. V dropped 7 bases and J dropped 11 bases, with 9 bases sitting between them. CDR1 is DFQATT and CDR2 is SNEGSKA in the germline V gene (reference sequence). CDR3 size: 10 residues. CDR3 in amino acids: CSVGWAPLHF. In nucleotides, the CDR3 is TGCAGTGTGGGCTGGGCACCCCTCCACTTT.

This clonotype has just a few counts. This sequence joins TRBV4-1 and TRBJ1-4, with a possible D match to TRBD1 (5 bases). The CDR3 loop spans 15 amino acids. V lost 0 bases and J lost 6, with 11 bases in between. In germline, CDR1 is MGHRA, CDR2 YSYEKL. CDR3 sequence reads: CASSQDRTRDEKLFF. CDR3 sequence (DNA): TGCGCCAGCAGCCAAGACAGGACAAGGGATGAAAAACTGTTTTTT.

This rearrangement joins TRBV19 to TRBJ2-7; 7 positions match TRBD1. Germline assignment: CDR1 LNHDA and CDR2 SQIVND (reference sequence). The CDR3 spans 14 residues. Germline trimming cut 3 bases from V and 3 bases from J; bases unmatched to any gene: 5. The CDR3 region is CASSINPGGYEQYF. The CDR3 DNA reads TGTGCCAGTAGTATTAACCCAGGGGGCTACGAGCAGTACTTC.

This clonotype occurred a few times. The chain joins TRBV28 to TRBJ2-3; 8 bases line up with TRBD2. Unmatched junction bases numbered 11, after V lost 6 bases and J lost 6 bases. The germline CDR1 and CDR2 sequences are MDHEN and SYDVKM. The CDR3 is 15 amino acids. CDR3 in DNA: TGTGCCAGCAGCCCTTCGGGACTAGGGGTGGATACGCAGTATTTT. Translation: CASSPSGLGVDTQYF.

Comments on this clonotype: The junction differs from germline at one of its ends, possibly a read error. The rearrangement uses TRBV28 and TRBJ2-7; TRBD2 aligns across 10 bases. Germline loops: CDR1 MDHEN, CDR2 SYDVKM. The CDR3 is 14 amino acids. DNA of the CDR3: TGTGCCAGCAGTTTAAGGCACTTAGCGGGAGGCCCCTTCTTC. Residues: CASSLRHLAGGPFF.

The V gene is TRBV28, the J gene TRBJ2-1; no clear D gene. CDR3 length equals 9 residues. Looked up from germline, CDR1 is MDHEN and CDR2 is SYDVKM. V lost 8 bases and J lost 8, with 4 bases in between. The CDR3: CASGYEQFF. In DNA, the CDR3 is TGTGCCAGCGGTTATGAGCAGTTCTTC. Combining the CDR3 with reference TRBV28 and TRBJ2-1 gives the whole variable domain DVKVTQSSRYLVKRTGEKVFLECVQDMDHENMFWYRQDPGLGLRLIYFSYDVKMKEKGDIPEGYSVSREKKERFSLILESASTNQTSMYLCASGYEQFFGPGTRLTVL.

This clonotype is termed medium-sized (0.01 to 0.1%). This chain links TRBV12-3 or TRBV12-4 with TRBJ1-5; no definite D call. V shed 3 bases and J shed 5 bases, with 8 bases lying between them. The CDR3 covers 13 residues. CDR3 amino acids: CASSFLSDQPQHF. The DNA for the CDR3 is TGTGCCAGCAGTTTTCTTTCGGATCAGCCCCAGCATTTT.

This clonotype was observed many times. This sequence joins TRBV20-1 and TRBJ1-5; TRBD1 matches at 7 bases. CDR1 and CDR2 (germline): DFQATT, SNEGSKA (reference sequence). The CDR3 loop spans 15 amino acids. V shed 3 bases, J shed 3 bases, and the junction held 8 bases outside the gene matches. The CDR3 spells CSARERQGINQPQHF. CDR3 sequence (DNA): TGCAGTGCTAGGGAGAGACAGGGCATCAATCAGCCCCAGCATTTT.

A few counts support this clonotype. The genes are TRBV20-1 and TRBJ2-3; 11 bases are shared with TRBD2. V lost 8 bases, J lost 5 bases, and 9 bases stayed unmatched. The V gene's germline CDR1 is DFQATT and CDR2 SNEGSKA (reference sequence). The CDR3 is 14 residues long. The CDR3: CSTTQGLAGDTQYF. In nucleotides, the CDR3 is TGCAGTACAACACAAGGACTAGCGGGAGATACGCAGTATTTT.

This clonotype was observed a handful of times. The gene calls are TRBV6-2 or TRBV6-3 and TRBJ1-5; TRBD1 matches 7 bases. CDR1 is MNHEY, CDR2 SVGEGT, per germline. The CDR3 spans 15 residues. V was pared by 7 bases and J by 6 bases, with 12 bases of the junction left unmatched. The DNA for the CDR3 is TGTGCCAGCACCCGGCGGCAGGGGGTTCCTCAGCCCCAGCATTTT. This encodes CASTRRQGVPQPQHF.

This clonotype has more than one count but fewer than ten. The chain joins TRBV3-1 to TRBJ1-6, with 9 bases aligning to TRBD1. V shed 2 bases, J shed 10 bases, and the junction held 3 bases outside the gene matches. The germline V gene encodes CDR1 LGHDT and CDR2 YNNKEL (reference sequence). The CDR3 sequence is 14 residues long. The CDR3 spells CASSQTGGESPLHF. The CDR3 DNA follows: TGTGCCAGCAGCCAAACAGGGGGCGAGTCACCCCTCCACTTT. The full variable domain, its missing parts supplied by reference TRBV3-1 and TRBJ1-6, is DTAVSQTPKYLVTQMGNDKSIKCEQNLGHDTMYWYKQDSKKFLKIMFSYNNKELIINETVPNRFSPKSPDKAHLNLHINSLELGDSAVYFCASSQTGGESPLHFGNGTRLTVT.

The DNA of the CDR3 is TGTGCCAGCAGTTACGAGCTAGTGGGCGAGCAGTACTTC. It specifies CASSYELVGEQYF. The rearrangement uses TRBV6-2 or TRBV6-3 and TRBJ2-7; D is undetermined. Trimming stripped 2 bases from V and 6 bases from J, with 11 bases between. This CDR3 region has 13 residues. Germline V gene data show CDR1 as MNHEY and CDR2 as SVGEGT.

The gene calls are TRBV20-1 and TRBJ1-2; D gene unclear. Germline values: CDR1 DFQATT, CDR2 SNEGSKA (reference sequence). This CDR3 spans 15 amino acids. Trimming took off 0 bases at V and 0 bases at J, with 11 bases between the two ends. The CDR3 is CSARDGQRANYGYTF. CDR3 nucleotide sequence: TGCAGTGCTAGAGACGGGCAAAGAGCTAACTATGGCTACACCTTC.

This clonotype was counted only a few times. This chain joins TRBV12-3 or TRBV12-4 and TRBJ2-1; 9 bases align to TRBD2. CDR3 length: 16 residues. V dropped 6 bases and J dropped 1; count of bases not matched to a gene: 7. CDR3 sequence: CASSTVSGRSYNEQFF. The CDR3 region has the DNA TGTGCCAGCAGCACCGTAAGCGGGAGGTCCTACAATGAGCAGTTCTTC.

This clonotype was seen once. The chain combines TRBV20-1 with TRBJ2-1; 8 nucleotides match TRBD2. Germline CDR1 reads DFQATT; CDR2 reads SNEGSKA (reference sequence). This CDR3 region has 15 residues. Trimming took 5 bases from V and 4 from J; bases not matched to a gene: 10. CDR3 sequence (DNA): TGCAGTGCTCTTCGACCGGGACTAGGGTACAATGAGCAGTTCTTC. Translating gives CSALRPGLGYNEQFF.

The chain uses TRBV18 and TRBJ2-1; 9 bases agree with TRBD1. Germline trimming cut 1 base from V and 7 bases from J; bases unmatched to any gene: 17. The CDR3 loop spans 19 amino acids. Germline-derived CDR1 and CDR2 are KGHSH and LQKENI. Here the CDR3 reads CASSPLTSPSTGGRNEQFF. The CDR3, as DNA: TGTGCCAGCTCACCACTCACGAGCCCGTCGACAGGGGGGAGGAATGAGCAGTTCTTC.

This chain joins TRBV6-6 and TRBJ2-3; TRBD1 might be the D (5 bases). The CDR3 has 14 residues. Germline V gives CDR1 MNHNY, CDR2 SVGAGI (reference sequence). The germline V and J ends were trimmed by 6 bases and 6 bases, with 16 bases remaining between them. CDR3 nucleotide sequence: TGTGCCAGCAGCCCCCTGGGGCGCCAGGATACGCAGTATTTT. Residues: CASSPLGRQDTQYF.

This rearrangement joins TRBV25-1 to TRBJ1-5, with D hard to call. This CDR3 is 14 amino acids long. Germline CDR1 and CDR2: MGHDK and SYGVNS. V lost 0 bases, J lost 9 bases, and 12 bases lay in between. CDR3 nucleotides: TGTGCCAGCAGTGAATACGGGGTGGGTTCGCCCCAGCATTTT. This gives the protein CASSEYGVGSPQHF.

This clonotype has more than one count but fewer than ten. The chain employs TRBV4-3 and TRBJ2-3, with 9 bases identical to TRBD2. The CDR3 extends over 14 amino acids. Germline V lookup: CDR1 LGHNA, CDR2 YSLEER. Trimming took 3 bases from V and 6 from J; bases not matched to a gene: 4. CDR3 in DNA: TGCGCCAGCAGCCAGGGACTAGCAACCGATACGCAGTATTTT. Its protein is CASSQGLATDTQYF.

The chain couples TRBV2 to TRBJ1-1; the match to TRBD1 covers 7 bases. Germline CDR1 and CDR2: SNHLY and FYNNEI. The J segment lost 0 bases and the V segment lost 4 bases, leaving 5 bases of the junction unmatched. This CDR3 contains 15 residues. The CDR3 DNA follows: TGTGCCAGCAGTGGACAGGGATCAATGAACACTGAAGCTTTCTTT. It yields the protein CASSGQGSMNTEAFF. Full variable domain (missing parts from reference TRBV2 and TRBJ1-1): EPEVTQTPSHQVTQMGQEVILRCVPISNHLYFYWYRQILGQKVEFLVSFYNNEISEKSEIFDDQFSVERPDGSNFTLKIRSTKLEDSAMYFCASSGQGSMNTEAFFGQGTRLTVV.

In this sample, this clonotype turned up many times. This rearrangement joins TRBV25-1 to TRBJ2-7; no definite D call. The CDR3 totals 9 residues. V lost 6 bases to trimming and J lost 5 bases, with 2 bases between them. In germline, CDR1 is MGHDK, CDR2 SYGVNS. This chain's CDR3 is CASRNEQYF. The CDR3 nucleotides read TGTGCCAGCAGAAACGAGCAGTACTTC.

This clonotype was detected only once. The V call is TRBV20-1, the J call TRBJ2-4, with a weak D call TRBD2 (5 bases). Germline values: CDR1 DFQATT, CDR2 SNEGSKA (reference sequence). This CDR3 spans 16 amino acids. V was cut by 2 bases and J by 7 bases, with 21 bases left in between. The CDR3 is CSARSRLNSVRNIQYF. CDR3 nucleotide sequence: TGCAGTGCTAGATCCCGACTAAATAGTGTGCGCAACATTCAGTACTTC.

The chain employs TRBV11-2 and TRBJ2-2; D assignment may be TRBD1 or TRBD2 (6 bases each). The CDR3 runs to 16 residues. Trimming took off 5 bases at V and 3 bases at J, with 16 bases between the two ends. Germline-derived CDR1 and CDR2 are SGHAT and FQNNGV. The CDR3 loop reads CASSPRWGAYTGELFF. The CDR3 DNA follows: TGTGCCAGCAGCCCCCGGTGGGGGGCGTACACCGGGGAGCTGTTTTTT.